These 27 T cell receptor beta chains were sequenced from one sample in a study of cytomegalovirus exposure and HLA in healthy donors. Here immunoSEQ multiplex PCR was the method, and the copy in TCRdb shows in-frame clones only, minus some. The data contain some 320,000 clones, 87% of them singletons. The sequenced sample was PBMCs. These TCRs come from a woman in her twenties or thirties in good health and CMV-seropositive.

The J gene is TRBJ2-7, the V gene TRBV9; 7 bases line up with TRBD1. Germline CDR1 reads SGDLS; CDR2 reads YYNGEE. The V and J ends lost 3 bases and 2 bases, in that order; junction bases with no gene match: 2. The length of the CDR3 is 13 residues. Here the CDR3 reads CASSAGTAYEQYF. The CDR3 DNA follows: TGTGCCAGCAGCGCAGGGACAGCCTACGAGCAGTACTTC.

V and J are TRBV7-9 and TRBJ2-7; TRBD2 matches at 7 bases. The germline V gene encodes CDR1 SEHNR and CDR2 FQNEAQ (reference sequence). The V segment lost 5 bases and the J segment 2 bases; nucleotides outside the gene matches: 6. The CDR3 totals 14 residues. Here the CDR3 DNA reads TGTGCCAGCAGCATCCGGGGGGTCCCCTACGAGCAGTACTTC. Its protein is CASSIRGVPYEQYF.

The chain is built from TRBV7-6 and TRBJ2-2; the D is unclear. Trimming stripped 8 bases from V and 0 bases from J, with 7 bases between. In germline, CDR1 is SGHVS, CDR2 FNYEAQ. CDR3 size: 13 residues. The chain's CDR3 is CASSDPNTGELFF. The CDR3 region has the DNA TGTGCCAGCTCGGACCCGAACACCGGGGAGCTGTTTTTT.

This clone showed up just once. V gene TRBV4-3 combines with J gene TRBJ1-1, with unresolved D. The V end was cut by 0 bases, the J end by 1 base, with 9 bases between. The germline CDR1 and CDR2 sequences are LGHNA and YSLEER. The CDR3 loop spans 15 amino acids. The CDR3 loop reads CASSQEIGWNTEAFF. The CDR3 bases are TGCGCCAGCAGCCAAGAGATAGGGTGGAACACTGAAGCTTTCTTT.

The chain combines TRBV6-5 with TRBJ2-7; possible D gene TRBD1, 5 bases. Trimming shortened V by 10 bases and J by 3 bases, and 13 bases separated the two germline ends. Germline V gene lookup returns CDR1 MNHEY and CDR2 SVGAGI. The length of the CDR3 is 12 residues. The CDR3 nucleotides are TGTGCCACCCAGGGCTTGGACTACGAGCAGTACTTC. Protein product: CATQGLDYEQYF.

This chain links TRBV7-2 with TRBJ2-3; the D call may be TRBD1 or TRBD2 (6 bases each). The CDR3 loop spans 13 amino acids. Trimming removed 7 bases from V and 6 bases from J, with 14 bases in between. Germline CDR1 SGHTA, CDR2 FQGNSA. The DNA of the CDR3 is TGTGCCAGCAACAGGGACTTTCGGGATACGCAGTATTTT. As protein: CASNRDFRDTQYF. Full variable domain (rest looked up from reference TRBV7-2 and TRBJ2-3): GAGVSQSPSNKVTEKGKDVELRCDPISGHTALYWYRQSLGQGLEFLIYFQGNSAPDKSGLPSDRFSAERTGGSVSTLTIQRTQQEDSAVYLCASNRDFRDTQYFGPGTRLTVL.

The V call is TRBV2, the J call TRBJ1-1, with D tentatively TRBD1 (5 bases). The CDR3 consists of 14 residues. The germline V and J ends were trimmed by 8 bases and 4 bases, with 17 bases remaining between them. The V gene's germline CDR1 is SNHLY and CDR2 FYNNEI. CDR3 coding DNA: TGTGCCAGCCGACAGAGTGAGGTTTTCACTGAAGCTTTCTTT. This gives the protein CASRQSEVFTEAFF.

CDR3 amino acids: CASSPRAGSNYEQYF. The CDR3 nucleotides read TGTGCCAGCAGCCCACGAGCGGGGAGTAATTACGAGCAGTACTTC. This rearrangement joins TRBV5-4 to TRBJ2-7; 7 bases match TRBD2. The germline CDR1 and CDR2 sequences are SGHNT and YYREEE (reference sequence). This CDR3 has 15 residues. Losses at the gene ends were 4 bases for V and 4 bases for J; bases not matched to a gene: 11.

A single count supports this clone. This rearrangement joins TRBV27 to TRBJ1-5; 9 bases fit TRBD1. This CDR3 spans 19 amino acids. Looked up from germline, CDR1 is MNHEY and CDR2 is SMNVEV (reference sequence). The V and J ends lost 8 bases and 1 base, in that order; junction bases with no gene match: 18. The CDR3 here is CASSRPGTGITWSNQPQHF. For the CDR3, the DNA is TGTGCCAGCTCCCGTCCCGGGACAGGGATCACGTGGAGCAATCAGCCCCAGCATTTT.

The chain joins TRBV28 to TRBJ1-4; 7 bases agree with TRBD1. The CDR3 runs to 15 residues. Germline V lookup: CDR1 MDHEN, CDR2 SYDVKM. With V trimmed by 5 bases and J by 5 bases, 8 bases remained unmatched. In DNA, the CDR3 is TGTGCCAGCAGTCTCCGGGGACAGCTAAATGAAAAACTGTTTTTT. Amino acid sequence: CASSLRGQLNEKLFF.

The chain couples TRBV4-3 to TRBJ1-5, with TRBD1 as a possible D gene (5 bases). The length of the CDR3 is 17 residues. Germline CDR1 and CDR2: LGHNA and YSLEER. V lost 0 bases and J lost 2, with 14 bases in between. The DNA of the CDR3 is TGCGCCAGCAGCCAAGACAGGGCCCCTTTGGGCAATCAGCCCCAGCATTTT. Its translation: CASSQDRAPLGNQPQHF.

At least ten counts were recorded for this clone. The chain recombines TRBV28 with TRBJ2-7, with 7 bases fitting TRBD1. V lost 9 bases to trimming and J lost 2 bases; unmatched junction nucleotides: 10. Germline-derived CDR1 and CDR2 are MDHEN and SYDVKM. CDR3 length: 14 amino acids. The CDR3 DNA reads as TGTGCCAGTAGTACGACAGGGTTTACCTACGAGCAGTACTTC. As protein: CASSTTGFTYEQYF.

The CDR3 DNA reads as TGTGCCAGCAGCCAAGAAGGGGGGAACACCGGGGAGCTGTTTTTT. Its protein product is CASSQEGGNTGELFF. The rearrangement links TRBV4-2 to TRBJ2-2, with TRBD1 as a possible D gene (6 bases). Trimming took off 0 bases at V and 1 base at J, with 6 bases between the two ends. The germline gives CDR1 LGHNA, CDR2 YNFKEQ. The CDR3 is 15 amino acids.

The table lists this clone with a few counts. The rearrangement uses TRBV7-3 and TRBJ1-1; D uncertain. The CDR3 runs to 14 residues. Germline lookup yields CDR1 SGHTA and CDR2 FQGTGA. V lost 1 base and J 4 bases, leaving 10 bases between the germline ends. CDR3 amino acids: CASSLMGSGTEAFF. The CDR3 nucleotides read TGTGCCAGCAGCTTAATGGGAAGTGGCACTGAAGCTTTCTTT.

This chain connects TRBV28 to TRBJ2-2; unclear D gene. This CDR3 contains 14 residues. Trimming cost V 1 base and J 4 bases, with 7 bases left between them. Germline CDR1 and CDR2: MDHEN and SYDVKM. The CDR3: CASSLSPGTGELFF. Here the CDR3 DNA reads TGTGCCAGCAGTTTATCCCCAGGCACCGGGGAGCTGTTTTTT.

This clone was detected only once. This chain connects TRBV7-6 to TRBJ1-4; D is perhaps TRBD1 (6 bases). Trimming removed 1 base from V and 7 bases from J, with 16 bases in between. Germline V CDR1 and CDR2: SGHVS, FNYEAQ. This CDR3 has 16 residues. CDR3 sequence (DNA): TGTGCCAGCAGCTTAGTCCCTGGGGGGCAGACTGAAAAACTGTTTTTT. Translation gives CASSLVPGGQTEKLFF. The entire variable domain, with the rest obtained from reference TRBV7-6 and TRBJ1-4, is as follows: GAGVSQSPRYKVTKRGQDVALRCDPISGHVSLYWYRQALGQGPEFLTYFNYEAQQDKSGLPNDRFSAERPEGSISTLTIQRTEQRDSAMYRCASSLVPGGQTEKLFFGSGTQLSVL.

This clone occurred once. The chain carries TRBV9 and TRBJ2-7; 7 bases are shared with TRBD1. The V gene's germline CDR1 is SGDLS and CDR2 YYNGEE. Trimming cost V 3 bases and J 0 bases; bases outside gene matches: 3. The CDR3 contains 14 residues. The CDR3 spells CASSARDSSYEQYF. CDR3 DNA: TGTGCCAGCAGCGCCCGGGACAGCTCCTACGAGCAGTACTTC.

This chain links TRBV30 with TRBJ2-1, with 10 bases matching TRBD2. Germline V lookup: CDR1 GTSNPN, CDR2 SVGIG (reference sequence). V lost 4 bases and J lost 1; bases outside the gene matches: 4. This CDR3 spans 15 amino acids. The CDR3, as DNA: TGTGCCTGGACTCTAGCGGGAGCATCCTACAATGAGCAGTTCTTC. Amino acid sequence: CAWTLAGASYNEQFF.

The V call is TRBV18, the J call TRBJ1-2; TRBD1 is a possible D gene (5 bases). V lost 6 bases and J lost 4, with 18 bases in between. Per the germline V gene, CDR1 is KGHSH and CDR2 is LQKENI. The CDR3 extends over 15 amino acids. CDR3 nucleotide sequence: TGTGCCAGCTCTCAACTACAGACAGAGTTCTATGGCTACACCTTC. Encoded protein: CASSQLQTEFYGYTF.

This clone was seen a few times. The rearrangement links TRBV27 to TRBJ2-1; a weak D match, TRBD2 (5 bases). Germline CDR1 MNHEY, CDR2 SMNVEV (reference sequence). With 0 bases removed from V and 2 bases from J, the gap between germline ends came to 11 bases. CDR3 length: 16 amino acids. CDR3 amino acids: CASSLSGNIAYNEQFF. The CDR3 coding sequence is TGTGCCAGCAGTTTATCCGGGAATATCGCCTACAATGAGCAGTTCTTC.

V gene TRBV15 combines with J gene TRBJ2-7, with 7 bases matching TRBD1. This CDR3 has 14 residues. The J segment lost 1 base and the V segment lost 8 bases, leaving 8 bases of the junction unmatched. Germline V CDR1 and CDR2: LNHNV, YYDKDF (reference sequence). CDR3: CATARQGRSYEQYF. Written as DNA, the CDR3 is TGTGCCACCGCCAGACAGGGTCGGTCCTACGAGCAGTACTTC.

J is TRBJ2-7 and V is TRBV21-1; the DNA was not used to check the table's D call, TRBD1. TRBV21-1 corresponds to a pseudogene. This CDR3 is built from 15 residues. CDR3 sequence: CASSKKGELGYEQYF. The CDR3 bases are TGTGCCAGCAGCAAAAAGGGGGAGCTGGGGTACGAGCAGTACTTC.

The rearrangement links TRBV5-1 to TRBJ2-7, with unresolved D. CDR3 length equals 14 residues. The germline V gene encodes CDR1 SGHRS and CDR2 YFSETQ. V gave up 0 bases and J gave up 3 bases, with 10 bases separating them. Written as DNA, the CDR3 is TGCGCCAGCAGCTTGGTTCTGGGCGGCTACGAGCAGTACTTC. Its translation: CASSLVLGGYEQYF.

The chain couples TRBV7-7 to TRBJ2-2; D is uncertain. Per the germline V gene, CDR1 is SSHAT and CDR2 is FNYEAQ (reference sequence). V lost 5 bases and J lost 5, with 9 bases in between. This CDR3 comprises 13 residues. CDR3 sequence reads: CASSPQITGELFF. CDR3 DNA sequence: TGTGCCAGCAGCCCACAGATTACCGGGGAGCTGTTTTTT.

The genes are TRBV4-2 and TRBJ1-2; D is unclear. The CDR3 runs 16 residues. V lost 0 bases and J 4 bases, leaving 15 bases between the germline ends. Germline V gene data show CDR1 as LGHNA and CDR2 as YNFKEQ. CDR3 in DNA: TGTGCCAGCAGCCAAGAATTTTCACTCGCTGGCTATGGCTACACCTTC. Residues: CASSQEFSLAGYGYTF.

The CDR3 nucleotides are TGTGCCAGCAGCTTGAGCGGGAGAACCGACGAGCAGTACTTC. Translated, it gives CASSLSGRTDEQYF. The chain employs TRBV5-4 and TRBJ2-7; 8 bases agree with TRBD2. Germline trimming cut 1 base from V and 5 bases from J; bases unmatched to any gene: 5. The CDR3 runs 14 residues. From germline, CDR1 is SGHNT and CDR2 YYREEE (reference sequence).

The chain uses TRBV2 and TRBJ1-1; D remains ambiguous. The V end lost 4 bases, the J end lost 5 bases, and 14 bases lay between the germline ends. The CDR3 length is 14 residues. The germline gives CDR1 SNHLY, CDR2 FYNNEI. CDR3 in DNA: TGTGCCAGCAGTGGCCTCCGGAGCTTTACTGAAGCTTTCTTT. Translating gives CASSGLRSFTEAFF.